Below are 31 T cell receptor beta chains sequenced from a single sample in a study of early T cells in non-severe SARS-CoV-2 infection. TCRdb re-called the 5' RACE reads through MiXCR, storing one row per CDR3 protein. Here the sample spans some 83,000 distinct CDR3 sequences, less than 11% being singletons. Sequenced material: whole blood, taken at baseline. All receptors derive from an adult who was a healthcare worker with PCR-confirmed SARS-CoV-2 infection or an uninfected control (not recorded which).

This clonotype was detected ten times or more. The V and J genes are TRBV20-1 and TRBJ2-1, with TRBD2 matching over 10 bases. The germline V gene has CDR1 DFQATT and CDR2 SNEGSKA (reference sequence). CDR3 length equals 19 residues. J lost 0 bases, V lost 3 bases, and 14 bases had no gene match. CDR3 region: CSAREFSGRTTSSYNEQFF. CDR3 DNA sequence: TGCAGTGCTAGGGAGTTTAGCGGGAGGACAACGAGCTCCTACAATGAGCAGTTCTTC.

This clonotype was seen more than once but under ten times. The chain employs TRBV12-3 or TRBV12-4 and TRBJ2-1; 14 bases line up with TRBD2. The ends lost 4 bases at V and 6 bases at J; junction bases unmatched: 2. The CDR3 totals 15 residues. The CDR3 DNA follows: TGTGCCAGCAGTTCCGGGACTAGCGGGAGCAATGAGCAGTTCTTC. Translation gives CASSSGTSGSNEQFF.

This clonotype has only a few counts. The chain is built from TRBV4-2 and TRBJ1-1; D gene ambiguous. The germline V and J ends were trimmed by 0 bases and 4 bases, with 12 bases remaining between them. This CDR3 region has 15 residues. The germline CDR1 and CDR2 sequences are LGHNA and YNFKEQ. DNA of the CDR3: TGTGCCAGCAGCCAAGATGGGGTGGCGAGCACTGAAGCTTTCTTT. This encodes CASSQDGVASTEAFF.

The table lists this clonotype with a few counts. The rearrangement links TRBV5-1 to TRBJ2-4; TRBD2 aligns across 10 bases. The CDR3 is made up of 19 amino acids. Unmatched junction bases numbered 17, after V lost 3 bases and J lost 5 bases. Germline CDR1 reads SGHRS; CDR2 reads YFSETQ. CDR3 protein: CASSSRGTSVRDPQNIQYF. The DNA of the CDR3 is TGCGCCAGCAGCTCCCGTGGGACTAGCGTTCGAGATCCCCAAAACATTCAGTACTTC.

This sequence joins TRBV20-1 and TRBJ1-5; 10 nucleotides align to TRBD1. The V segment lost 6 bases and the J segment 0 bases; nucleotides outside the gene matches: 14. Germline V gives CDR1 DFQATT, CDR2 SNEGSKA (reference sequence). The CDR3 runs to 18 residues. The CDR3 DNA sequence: TGCAGTGCGAAGATAGACAGGGGGCAACTTTATAGCAATCAGCCCCAGCATTTT. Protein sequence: CSAKIDRGQLYSNQPQHF.

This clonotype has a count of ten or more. The CDR3 coding sequence is TGTGCCAGCAGTTTCCCCCGGGGTGGTTCGGGCCGTATCTCTGGGGCCAACGTCCTGACTTTC. It specifies CASSFPRGGSGRISGANVLTF. The genes are TRBV28 and TRBJ2-6; a weak D match, TRBD2 (5 bases). Trimming shortened V by 3 bases and J by 0 bases, and 24 bases separated the two germline ends. This CDR3 has 21 amino acids. Germline V gives CDR1 MDHEN, CDR2 SYDVKM.

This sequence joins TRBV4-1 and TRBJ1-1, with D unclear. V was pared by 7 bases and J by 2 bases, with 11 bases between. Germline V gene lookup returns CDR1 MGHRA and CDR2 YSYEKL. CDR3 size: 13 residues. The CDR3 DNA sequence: TGCGCCAGCACCGGGATCACCAACACTGAAGCTTTCTTT. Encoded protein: CASTGITNTEAFF.

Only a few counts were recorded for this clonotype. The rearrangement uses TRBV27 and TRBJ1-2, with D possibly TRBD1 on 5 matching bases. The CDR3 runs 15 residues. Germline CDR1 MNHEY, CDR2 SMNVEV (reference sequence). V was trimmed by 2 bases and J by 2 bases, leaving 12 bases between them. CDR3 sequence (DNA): TGTGCCAGCAGTTTAACTGGGGGAAGCAACTATGGCTACACCTTC. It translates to CASSLTGGSNYGYTF.

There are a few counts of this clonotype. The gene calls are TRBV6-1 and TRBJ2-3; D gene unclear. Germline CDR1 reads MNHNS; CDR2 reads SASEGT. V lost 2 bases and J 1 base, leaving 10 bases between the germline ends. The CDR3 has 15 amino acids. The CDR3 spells CASSELFLGTDTQYF. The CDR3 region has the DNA TGTGCCAGCAGTGAACTCTTTTTGGGCACAGATACGCAGTATTTT.

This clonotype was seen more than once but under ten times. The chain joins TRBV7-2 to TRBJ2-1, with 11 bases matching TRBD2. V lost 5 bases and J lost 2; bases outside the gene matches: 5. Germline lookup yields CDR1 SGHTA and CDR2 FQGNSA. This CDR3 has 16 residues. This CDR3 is CASSILAGGPYNEQFF. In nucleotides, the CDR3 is TGTGCCAGCAGCATTCTAGCGGGAGGCCCCTACAATGAGCAGTTCTTC.

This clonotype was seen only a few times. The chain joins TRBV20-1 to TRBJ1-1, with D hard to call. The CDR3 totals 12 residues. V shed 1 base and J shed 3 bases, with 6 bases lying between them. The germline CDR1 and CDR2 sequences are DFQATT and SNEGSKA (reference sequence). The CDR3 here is CSARAGYTEAFF. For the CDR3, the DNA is TGCAGTGCTAGAGCTGGGTACACTGAAGCTTTCTTT.

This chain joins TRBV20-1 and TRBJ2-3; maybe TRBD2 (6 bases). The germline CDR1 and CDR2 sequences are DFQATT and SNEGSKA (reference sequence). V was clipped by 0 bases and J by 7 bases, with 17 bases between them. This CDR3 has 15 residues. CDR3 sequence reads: CSARDPAGKLNTQYF. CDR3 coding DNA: TGCAGTGCTAGAGATCCTGCGGGGAAATTGAATACGCAGTATTTT.

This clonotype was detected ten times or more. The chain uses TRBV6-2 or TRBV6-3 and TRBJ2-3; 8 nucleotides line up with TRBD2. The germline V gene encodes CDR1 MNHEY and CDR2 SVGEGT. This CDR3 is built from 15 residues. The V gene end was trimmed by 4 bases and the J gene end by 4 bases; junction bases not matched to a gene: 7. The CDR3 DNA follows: TGTGCCAGCAGTTTTGGCGGGAGGTTCGCAGATACGCAGTATTTT. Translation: CASSFGGRFADTQYF.

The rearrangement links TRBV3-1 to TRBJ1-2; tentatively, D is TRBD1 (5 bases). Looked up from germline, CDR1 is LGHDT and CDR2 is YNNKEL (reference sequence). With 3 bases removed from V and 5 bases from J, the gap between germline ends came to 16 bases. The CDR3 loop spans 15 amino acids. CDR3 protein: CASSQADRTSYGYTF. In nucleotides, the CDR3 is TGTGCCAGCAGCCAGGCTGACAGAACCTCATATGGCTACACCTTC.

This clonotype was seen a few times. This chain's CDR3 is CASSKSSGRAGELFF. CDR3 nucleotide sequence: TGTGCCAGCAGTAAATCTAGCGGGAGGGCCGGGGAGCTGTTTTTT. The chain employs TRBV27 and TRBJ2-2; 12 bases match TRBD2. The J segment lost 6 bases and the V segment lost 5 bases, leaving 4 bases of the junction unmatched. CDR3 size: 15 residues. Germline V CDR1 and CDR2: MNHEY, SMNVEV (reference sequence).

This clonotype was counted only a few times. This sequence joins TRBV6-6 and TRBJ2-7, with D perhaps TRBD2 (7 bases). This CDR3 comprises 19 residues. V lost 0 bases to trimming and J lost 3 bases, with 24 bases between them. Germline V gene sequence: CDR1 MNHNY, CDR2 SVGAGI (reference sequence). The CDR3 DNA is TGTGCCAGCAGTTACTCCCCCGGGGGCGGGAGTCCCCACTACTACGAGCAGTACTTC. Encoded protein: CASSYSPGGGSPHYYEQYF.

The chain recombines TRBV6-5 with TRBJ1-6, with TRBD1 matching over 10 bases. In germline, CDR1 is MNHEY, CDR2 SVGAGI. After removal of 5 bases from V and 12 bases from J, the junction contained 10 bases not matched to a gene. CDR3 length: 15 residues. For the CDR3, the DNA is TGTGCCAGCAGTCCTTCCGGGACAGGGGAGTTACCCCTCCACTTT. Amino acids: CASSPSGTGELPLHF.

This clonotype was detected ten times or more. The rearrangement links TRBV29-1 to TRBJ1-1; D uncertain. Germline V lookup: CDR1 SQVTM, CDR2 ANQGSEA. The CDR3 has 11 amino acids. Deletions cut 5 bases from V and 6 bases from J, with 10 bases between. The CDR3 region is CSVNLPAEAFF. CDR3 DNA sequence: TGCAGCGTTAATTTGCCGGCTGAAGCTTTCTTT. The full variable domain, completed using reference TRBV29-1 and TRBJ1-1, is SAVISQKPSRDICQRGTSLTIQCQVDSQVTMMFWYRQQPGQSLTLIATANQGSEATYESGFVIDKFPISRPNLTFSTLTVSNMSPEDSSIYLCSVNLPAEAFFGQGTRLTVV.

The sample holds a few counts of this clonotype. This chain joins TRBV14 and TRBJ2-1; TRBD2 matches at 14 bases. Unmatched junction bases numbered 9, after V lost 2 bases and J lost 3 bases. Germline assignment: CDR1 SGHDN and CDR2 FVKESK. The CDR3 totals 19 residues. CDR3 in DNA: TGTGCCAGCAGCCAATTACTGGGACTAGCGGGAGCTTTCTACAATGAGCAGTTCTTC. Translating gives CASSQLLGLAGAFYNEQFF.

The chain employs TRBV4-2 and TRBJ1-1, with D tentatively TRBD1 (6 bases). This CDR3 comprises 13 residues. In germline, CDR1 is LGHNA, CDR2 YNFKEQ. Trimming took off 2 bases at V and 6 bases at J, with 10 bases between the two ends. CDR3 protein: CASSQTTGAEAFF. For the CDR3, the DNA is TGTGCCAGCAGCCAAACGACAGGCGCTGAAGCTTTCTTT.

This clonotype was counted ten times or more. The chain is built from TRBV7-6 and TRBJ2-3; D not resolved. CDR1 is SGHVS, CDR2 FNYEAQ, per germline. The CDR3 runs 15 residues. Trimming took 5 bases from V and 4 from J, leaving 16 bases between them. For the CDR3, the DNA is TGTGCCAGCAGCCTTTTTGCGTCCATGGCAGATACGCAGTATTTT. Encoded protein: CASSLFASMADTQYF. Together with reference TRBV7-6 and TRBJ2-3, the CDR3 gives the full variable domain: GAGVSQSPRYKVTKRGQDVALRCDPISGHVSLYWYRQALGQGPEFLTYFNYEAQQDKSGLPNDRFSAERPEGSISTLTIQRTEQRDSAMYRCASSLFASMADTQYFGPGTRLTVL.

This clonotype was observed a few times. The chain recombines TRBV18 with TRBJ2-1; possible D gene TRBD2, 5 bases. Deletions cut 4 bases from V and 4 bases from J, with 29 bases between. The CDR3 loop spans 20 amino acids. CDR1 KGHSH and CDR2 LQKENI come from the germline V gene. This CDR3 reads CASSRFAPSLLSGEYNEQFF. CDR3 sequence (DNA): TGTGCCAGCTCACGGTTTGCTCCATCCCTCCTTTCCGGGGAATACAATGAGCAGTTCTTC.

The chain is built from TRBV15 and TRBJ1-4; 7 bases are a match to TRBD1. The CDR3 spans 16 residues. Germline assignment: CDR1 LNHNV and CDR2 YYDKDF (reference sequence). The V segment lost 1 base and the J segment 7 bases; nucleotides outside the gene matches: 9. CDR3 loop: CATSRGGGTVGEKLFF. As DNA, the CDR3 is TGTGCCACCAGCAGAGGAGGAGGGACAGTAGGTGAAAAACTGTTTTTT.

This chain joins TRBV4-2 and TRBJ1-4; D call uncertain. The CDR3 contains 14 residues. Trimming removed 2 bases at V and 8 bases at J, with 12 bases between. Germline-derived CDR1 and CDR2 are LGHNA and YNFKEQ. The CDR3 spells CASSQPSSGEKLFF. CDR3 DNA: TGTGCCAGCAGCCAACCAAGTTCCGGGGAAAAACTGTTTTTT.

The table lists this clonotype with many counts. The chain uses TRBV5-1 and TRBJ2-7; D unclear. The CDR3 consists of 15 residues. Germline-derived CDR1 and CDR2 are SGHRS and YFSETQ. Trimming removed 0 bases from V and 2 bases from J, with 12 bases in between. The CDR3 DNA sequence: TGCGCCAGCAGCTTGGTCGGGCAGGTAACCTACGAGCAGTACTTC. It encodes CASSLVGQVTYEQYF.

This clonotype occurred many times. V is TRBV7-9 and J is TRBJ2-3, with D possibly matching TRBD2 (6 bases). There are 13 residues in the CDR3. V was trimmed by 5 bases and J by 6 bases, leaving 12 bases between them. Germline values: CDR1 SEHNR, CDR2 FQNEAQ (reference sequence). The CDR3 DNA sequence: TGTGCCAGCAGCGAGGGACTCCTCGATACGCAGTATTTT. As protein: CASSEGLLDTQYF.

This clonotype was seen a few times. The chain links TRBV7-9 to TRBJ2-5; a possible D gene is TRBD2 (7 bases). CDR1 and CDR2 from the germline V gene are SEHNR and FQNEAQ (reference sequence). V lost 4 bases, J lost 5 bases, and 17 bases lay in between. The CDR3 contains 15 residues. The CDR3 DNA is TGTGCCAGCAGCTCCAGGGAGGGGGTCTCGGAGACCCAGTACTTC. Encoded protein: CASSSREGVSETQYF.

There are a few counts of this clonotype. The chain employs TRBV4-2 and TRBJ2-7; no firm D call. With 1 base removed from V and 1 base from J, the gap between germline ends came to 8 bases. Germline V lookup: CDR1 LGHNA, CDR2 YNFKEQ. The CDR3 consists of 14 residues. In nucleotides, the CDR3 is TGTGCCAGCAGCCAAGCTCTGTTTTCCTACGAGCAGTACTTC. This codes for CASSQALFSYEQYF.

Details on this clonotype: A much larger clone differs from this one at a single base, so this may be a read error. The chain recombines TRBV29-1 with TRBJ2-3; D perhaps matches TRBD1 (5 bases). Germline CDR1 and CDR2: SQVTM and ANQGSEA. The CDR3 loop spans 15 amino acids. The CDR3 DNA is TGCTGCGTCGACGCTAGGGGTTGGGGCACAGATACGCAGTATTTT. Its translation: CCVDARGWGTDTQYF.

The CDR3 DNA follows: TGCGCCAGCAGCCAAGATAGGGGCGTTACTAATTCACCCCTCCACTTT. As protein: CASSQDRGVTNSPLHF. This chain links TRBV4-1 with TRBJ1-6, with D possibly matching TRBD1 (5 bases). Germline V gene data show CDR1 as MGHRA and CDR2 as YSYEKL. There are 16 residues in the CDR3. The germline V and J ends were trimmed by 0 bases and 6 bases, with 12 bases remaining between them.

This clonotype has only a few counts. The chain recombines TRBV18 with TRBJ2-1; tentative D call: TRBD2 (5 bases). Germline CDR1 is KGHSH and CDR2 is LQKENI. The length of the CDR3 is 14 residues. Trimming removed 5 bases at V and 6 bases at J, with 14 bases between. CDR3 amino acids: CASSSLGGSNEQFF. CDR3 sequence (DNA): TGTGCCAGCTCATCTCTTGGCGGGTCCAATGAGCAGTTCTTC.